This T cell receptor beta chain stems from a study of T-cell memory formation after mild COVID-19. The CDR3 consists of 14 residues. Germline loops: CDR1 SEHNR, CDR2 FQNEAQ (reference sequence). Germline trimming cut 11 bases from V and 2 bases from J; bases unmatched to any gene: 8. 5'RACE, which relied on constant-segment primers, yielded TCR alpha and TCR beta cDNA libraries carrying sample barcodes and UMIs. TCRdb reprocessed the 5' RACE reads via MiXCR and lists one record per CDR3 protein. The table records 10,000 to 15,000 distinct CDR3 sequences, roughly 15% of them present only once. Whole-study findings and limits: A second wave expanding day 15 to 37 was CD4+-biased; contracting clones were balanced.

This clonotype was counted many times. Its antigen is unidentified. The rearrangement links TRBV7-9 to TRBJ2-2; 7 bases align to TRBD1. Sequencing used PBMCs or a T cell subset sorted from them (not recorded which). The receptor was isolated from a man younger than 35 who had mild COVID-19 (a few samples of this study predate the infection). Cell type and time point are not known. CDR3 coding DNA: TGTGCCGCCGCAGGACAGGTTAACACCGGGGAGCTGTTTTTT. Its translation: CAAAGQVNTGELFF.